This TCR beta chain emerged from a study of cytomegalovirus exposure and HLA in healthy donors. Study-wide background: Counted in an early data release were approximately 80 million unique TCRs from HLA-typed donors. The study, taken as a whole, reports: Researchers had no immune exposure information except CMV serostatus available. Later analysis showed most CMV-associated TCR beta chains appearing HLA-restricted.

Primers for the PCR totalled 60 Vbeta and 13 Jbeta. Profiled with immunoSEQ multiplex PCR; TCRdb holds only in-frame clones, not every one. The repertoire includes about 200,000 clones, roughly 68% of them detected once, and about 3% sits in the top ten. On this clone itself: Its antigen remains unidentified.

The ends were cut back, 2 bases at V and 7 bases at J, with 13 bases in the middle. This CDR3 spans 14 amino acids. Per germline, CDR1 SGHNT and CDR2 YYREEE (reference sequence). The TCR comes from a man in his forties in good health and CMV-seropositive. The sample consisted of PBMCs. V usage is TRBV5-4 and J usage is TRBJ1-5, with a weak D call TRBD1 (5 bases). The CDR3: CASSFMGRDQPQHF. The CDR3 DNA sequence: TGTGCCAGCAGCTTCATGGGGAGGGACCAGCCCCAGCATTTT.